The 11 T cell receptor beta chains presented below share a single source sample, sequenced in a study of cytomegalovirus exposure and HLA in healthy donors. A multiplex PCR was run with 60 Vbeta primers and 13 Jbeta primers. TCRdb's table, derived via immunoSEQ multiplex PCR, lists solely in-frame clones and lacks some. Of roughly 200,000 clones detected, around 84% appear once; the ten largest clones hold about 1.7%. The sequenced material came from PBMCs. The receptors originated from a young woman in good health and CMV-seronegative.

The V and J genes are TRBV19 and TRBJ1-1; D not resolved. CDR3 length: 16 residues. The germline V and J ends were trimmed by 0 bases and 0 bases, with 11 bases remaining between them. Germline CDR1 is LNHDA and CDR2 is SQIVND (reference sequence). CDR3 sequence: CASSIDQEVVNTEAFF. The CDR3 DNA reads TGTGCCAGTAGTATAGACCAGGAGGTCGTGAACACTGAAGCTTTCTTT.

This sequence joins TRBV25-1 and TRBJ1-3; D not resolved. V was shortened by 7 bases and J by 0 bases, with 10 bases between the two germline ends. This CDR3 has 14 residues. Germline assignment: CDR1 MGHDK and CDR2 SYGVNS. In nucleotides, the CDR3 is TGTGCCAGCACTGCGGGGAGCTCTGGAAACACCATATATTTT. The encoded protein is CASTAGSSGNTIYF.

CDR3 sequence (DNA): TGTGCCAGTAGTAGACGGCGGGAGGAAACCCAAAGCTCCTACGAGCAGTACTTC. Amino acids: CASSRRREETQSSYEQYF. The V gene is TRBV19, the J gene TRBJ2-7, with 8 positions matching TRBD2. J lost 0 bases, V lost 4 bases, and 14 bases had no gene match. The length of the CDR3 is 18 residues. Germline loops: CDR1 LNHDA, CDR2 SQIVND (reference sequence). Looking up the rest from reference TRBV19 and TRBJ2-7 gives the full variable domain: DGGITQSPKYLFRKEGQNVTLSCEQNLNHDAMYWYRQDPGQGLRLIYYSQIVNDFQKGDIAEGYSVSREKKESFPLTVTSAQKNPTAFYLCASSRRREETQSSYEQYFGPGTRLTVT.

The CDR3 DNA sequence: TGTGCCAGCAGCCCCTCTACAGGCTACAATGAGCAGTTCTTC. Protein product: CASSPSTGYNEQFF. The V call is TRBV27, the J call TRBJ2-1; D might be TRBD1 (5 bases). This CDR3 contains 14 residues. Between the trimmed V and J ends, which lost 6 bases and 3 bases, there was a span of 12 bases. The germline CDR1 and CDR2 sequences are MNHEY and SMNVEV (reference sequence).

V is TRBV29-1 and J is TRBJ2-7, with D perhaps TRBD1 (6 bases). The germline V and J ends were trimmed by 4 bases and 2 bases, with 9 bases remaining between them. The CDR3 extends over 12 amino acids. Germline V gene data show CDR1 as SQVTM and CDR2 as ANQGSEA. DNA for the CDR3: TGCAGCGTTGTCACAGGGACCTACGAGCAGTACGTC. Translated, it gives CSVVTGTYEQYV.

The chain couples TRBV18 to TRBJ1-1; D gene ambiguous. Germline loops: CDR1 KGHSH, CDR2 LQKENI. With 2 bases removed from V and 6 bases from J, the gap between germline ends came to 10 bases. The CDR3 runs to 13 residues. The CDR3 reads CASSPMEVPEAFF. The CDR3 bases are TGTGCCAGCTCACCAATGGAGGTACCTGAAGCTTTCTTT.

The rearrangement links TRBV18 to TRBJ2-2; D unclear. The length of the CDR3 is 13 residues. Between the trimmed V and J ends, which lost 0 bases and 6 bases, there was a span of 5 bases. Germline CDR1 reads KGHSH; CDR2 reads LQKENI. The CDR3: CASSPPSSGELFF. The CDR3, as DNA: TGTGCCAGCTCACCACCGAGTTCCGGGGAGCTGTTTTTT.

This rearrangement joins TRBV5-1 to TRBJ2-7; 10 bases are a match to TRBD2. J was trimmed by 3 bases and V by 0 bases; bases with no gene match: 3. The CDR3 is 15 amino acids. Looked up from germline, CDR1 is SGHRS and CDR2 is YFSETQ. The CDR3 here is CASSLDPSGSYEQYF. In nucleotides, the CDR3 is TGCGCCAGCAGCTTGGATCCTAGCGGGAGCTACGAGCAGTACTTC.

The rearrangement joins TRBV2 to TRBJ2-5; weak D call: TRBD1 (6 bases). CDR1 SNHLY and CDR2 FYNNEI come from the germline V gene. V was trimmed by 3 bases and J by 2 bases, leaving 10 bases between them. The CDR3 totals 14 residues. CDR3 sequence reads: CASSDFGQQETQYF. CDR3 nucleotide sequence: TGTGCCAGCAGTGATTTCGGACAGCAAGAGACCCAGTACTTC.

The V gene is TRBV18, the J gene TRBJ2-4, with TRBD1 as a possible D gene (6 bases). In germline, CDR1 is KGHSH, CDR2 LQKENI. This CDR3 is 14 amino acids long. The V and J ends lost 5 bases and 2 bases respectively, with 10 bases between them. The DNA for the CDR3 is TGTGCCAGCTCAATACAGGGATCCAAAAACATTCAGTACTTC. It encodes CASSIQGSKNIQYF. Full variable domain (remainder filled in from reference TRBV18 and TRBJ2-4): NAGVMQNPRHLVRRRGQEARLRCSPMKGHSHVYWYRQLPEEGLKFMVYLQKENIIDESGMPKERFSAEFPKEGPSILRIQQVVRGDSAAYFCASSIQGSKNIQYFGAGTRLSVL.

This clone was picked up one time. V and J are TRBV4-1 and TRBJ2-1; 8 nucleotides line up with TRBD2. There are 16 residues in the CDR3. Trimming took 3 bases from V and 2 from J; bases not matched to a gene: 6. Germline V gene sequence: CDR1 MGHRA, CDR2 YSYEKL. The CDR3 DNA reads TGCGCCAGCAGCCAGGTCTCTAGCGGGCCCTACAATGAGCAGTTCTTC. Residues: CASSQVSSGPYNEQFF.